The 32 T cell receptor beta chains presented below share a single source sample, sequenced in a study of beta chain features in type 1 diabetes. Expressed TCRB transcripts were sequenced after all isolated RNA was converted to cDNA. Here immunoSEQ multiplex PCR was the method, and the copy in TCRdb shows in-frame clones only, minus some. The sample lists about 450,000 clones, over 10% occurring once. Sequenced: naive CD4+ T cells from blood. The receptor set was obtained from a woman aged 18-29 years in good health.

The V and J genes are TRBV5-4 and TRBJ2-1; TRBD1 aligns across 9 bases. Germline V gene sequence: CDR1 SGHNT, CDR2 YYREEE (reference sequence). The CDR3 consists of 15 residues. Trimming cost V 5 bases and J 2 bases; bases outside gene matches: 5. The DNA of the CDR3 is TGTGCCAGCAGTTATGGGACAGGGCCCTACAATGAGCAGTTCTTC. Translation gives CASSYGTGPYNEQFF.

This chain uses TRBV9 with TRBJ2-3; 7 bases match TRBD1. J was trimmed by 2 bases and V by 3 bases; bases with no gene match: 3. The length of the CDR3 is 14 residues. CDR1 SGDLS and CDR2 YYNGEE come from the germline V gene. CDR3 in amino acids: CASSETGNTDTQYF. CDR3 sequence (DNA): TGTGCCAGCAGCGAGACAGGGAACACAGATACGCAGTATTTT.

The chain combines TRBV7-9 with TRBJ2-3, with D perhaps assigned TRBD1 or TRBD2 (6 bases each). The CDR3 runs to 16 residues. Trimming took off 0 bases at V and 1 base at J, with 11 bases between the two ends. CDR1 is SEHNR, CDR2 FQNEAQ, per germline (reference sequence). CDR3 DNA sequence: TGTGCCAGCAGCTTAGCAGTCGGGGGCGGCACAGATACGCAGTATTTT. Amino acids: CASSLAVGGGTDTQYF.

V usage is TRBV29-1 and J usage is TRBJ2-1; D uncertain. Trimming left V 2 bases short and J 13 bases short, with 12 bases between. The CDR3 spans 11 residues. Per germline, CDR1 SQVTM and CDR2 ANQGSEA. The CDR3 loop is CSVESRVEQFF. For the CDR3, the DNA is TGCAGCGTTGAATCTCGTGTTGAACAGTTCTTC.

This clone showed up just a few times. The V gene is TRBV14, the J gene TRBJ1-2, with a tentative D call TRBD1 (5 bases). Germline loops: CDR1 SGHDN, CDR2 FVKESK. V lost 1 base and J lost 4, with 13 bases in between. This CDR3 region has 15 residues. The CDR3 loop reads CASSQVLGTGYGYTF. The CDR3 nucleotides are TGTGCCAGCAGCCAAGTCCTGGGTACAGGCTATGGCTACACCTTC.

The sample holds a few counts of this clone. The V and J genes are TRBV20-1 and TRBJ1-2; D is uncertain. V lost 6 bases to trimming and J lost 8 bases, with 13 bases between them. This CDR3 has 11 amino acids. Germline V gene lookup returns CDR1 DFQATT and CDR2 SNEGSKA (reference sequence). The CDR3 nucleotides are TGCAGTGCCCGATCGGGGTCAGGCTACACCTTC. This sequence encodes CSARSGSGYTF.

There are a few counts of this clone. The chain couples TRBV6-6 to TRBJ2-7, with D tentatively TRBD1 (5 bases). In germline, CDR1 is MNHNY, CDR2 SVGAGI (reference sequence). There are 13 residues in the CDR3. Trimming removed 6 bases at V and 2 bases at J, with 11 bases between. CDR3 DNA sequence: TGTGCCAGCAGCCTACAAGGGGCCTACGAGCAGTACGTC. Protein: CASSLQGAYEQYV.

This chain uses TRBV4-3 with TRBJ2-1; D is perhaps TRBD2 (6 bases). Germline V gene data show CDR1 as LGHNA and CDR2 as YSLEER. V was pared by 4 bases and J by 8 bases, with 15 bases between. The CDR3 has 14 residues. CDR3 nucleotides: TGCGCCAGCAGCCGGGGACTCGCCTTGGATGAGCAGTTCTTC. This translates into CASSRGLALDEQFF.

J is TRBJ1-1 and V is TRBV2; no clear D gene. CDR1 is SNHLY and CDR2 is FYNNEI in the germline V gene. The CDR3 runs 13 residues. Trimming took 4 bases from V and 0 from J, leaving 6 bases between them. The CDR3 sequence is CASSVQVNTEAFF. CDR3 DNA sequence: TGTGCCAGCAGTGTTCAGGTGAACACTGAAGCTTTCTTT. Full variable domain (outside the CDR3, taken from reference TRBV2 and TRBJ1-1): EPEVTQTPSHQVTQMGQEVILRCVPISNHLYFYWYRQILGQKVEFLVSFYNNEISEKSEIFDDQFSVERPDGSNFTLKIRSTKLEDSAMYFCASSVQVNTEAFFGQGTRLTVV.

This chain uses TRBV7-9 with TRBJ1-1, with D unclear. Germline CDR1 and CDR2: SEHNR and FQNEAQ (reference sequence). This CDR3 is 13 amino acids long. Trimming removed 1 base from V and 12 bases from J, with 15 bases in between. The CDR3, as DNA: TGTGCCAGCAGCTTAGAGGGCGCCGTTAGGACTTTCTTT. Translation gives CASSLEGAVRTFF.

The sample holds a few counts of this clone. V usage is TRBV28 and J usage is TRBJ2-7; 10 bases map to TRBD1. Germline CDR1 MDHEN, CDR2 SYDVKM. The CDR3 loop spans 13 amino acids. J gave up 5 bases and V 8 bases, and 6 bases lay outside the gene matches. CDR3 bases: TGTGCCAGCGGTCCGGGACAGGGGAACGAGCAGTACGTC. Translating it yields CASGPGQGNEQYV.

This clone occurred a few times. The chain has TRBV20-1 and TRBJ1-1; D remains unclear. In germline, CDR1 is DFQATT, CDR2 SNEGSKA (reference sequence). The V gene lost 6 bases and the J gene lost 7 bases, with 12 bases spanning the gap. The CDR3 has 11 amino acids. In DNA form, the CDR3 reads TGCAGTGCCCCTAGGTGGGTTGAAGCTTTCTTT. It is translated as CSAPRWVEAFF.

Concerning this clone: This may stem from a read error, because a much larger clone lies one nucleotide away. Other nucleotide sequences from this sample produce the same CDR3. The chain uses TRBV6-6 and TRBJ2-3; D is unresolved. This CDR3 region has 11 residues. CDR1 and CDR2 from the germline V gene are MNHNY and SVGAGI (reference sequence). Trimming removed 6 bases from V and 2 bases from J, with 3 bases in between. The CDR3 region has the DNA TGTGCCAGCAGCCTCACAGATACGCAGTATTTT. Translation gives CASSLTDTQYF.

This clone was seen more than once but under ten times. The chain's CDR3 is CASSYARELFF. Here the CDR3 DNA reads TGTGCCAGCAGCTACGCTCGGGAGCTGTTTTTT. The chain uses TRBV7-8 and TRBJ2-2; unclear D gene. Germline values: CDR1 SGHVS, CDR2 FQNEAQ. This CDR3 is built from 11 residues. Trimming pared 4 bases from V and 9 bases from J, leaving 6 bases between. The complete variable domain, with remaining parts taken from reference TRBV7-8 and TRBJ2-2, reads GAGVSQSPRYKVAKRGQDVALRCDPISGHVSLFWYQQALGQGPEFLTYFQNEAQLDKSGLPSDRFFAERPEGSVSTLKIQRTQQEDSAVYLCASSYARELFFGEGSRLTVL.

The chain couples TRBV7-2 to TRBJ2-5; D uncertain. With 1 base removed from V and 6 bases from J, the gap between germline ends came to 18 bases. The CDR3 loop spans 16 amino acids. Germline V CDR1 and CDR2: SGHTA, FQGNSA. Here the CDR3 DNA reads TGTGCCAGCAGCTTAGATTTGGTCATGGGTGGGAAGACCCAGTACTTC. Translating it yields CASSLDLVMGGKTQYF.

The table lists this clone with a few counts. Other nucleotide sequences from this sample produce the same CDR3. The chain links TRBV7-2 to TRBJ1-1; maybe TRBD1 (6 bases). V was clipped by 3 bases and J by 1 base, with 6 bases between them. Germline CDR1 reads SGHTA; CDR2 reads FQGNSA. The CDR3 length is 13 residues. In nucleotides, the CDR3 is TGTGCCAGCAGCTTGGGACAGAACACTGAAGCTTTCTTT. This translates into CASSLGQNTEAFF. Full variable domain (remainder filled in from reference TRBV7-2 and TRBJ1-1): GAGVSQSPSNKVTEKGKDVELRCDPISGHTALYWYRQSLGQGLEFLIYFQGNSAPDKSGLPSDRFSAERTGGSVSTLTIQRTQQEDSAVYLCASSLGQNTEAFFGQGTRLTVV.

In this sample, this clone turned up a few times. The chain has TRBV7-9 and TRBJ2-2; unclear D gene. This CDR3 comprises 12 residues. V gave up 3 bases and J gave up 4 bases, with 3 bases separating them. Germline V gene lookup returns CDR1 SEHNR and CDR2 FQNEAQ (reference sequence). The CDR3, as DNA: TGTGCCAGCAGCTTTGGCACCGGGGAGCTGTTTTTT. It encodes CASSFGTGELFF. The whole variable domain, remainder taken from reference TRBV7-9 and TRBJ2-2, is DTGVSQNPRHKITKRGQNVTFRCDPISEHNRLYWYRQTLGQGPEFLTYFQNEAQLEKSRLLSDRFSAERPKGSFSTLEIQRTEQGDSAMYLCASSFGTGELFFGEGSRLTVL.

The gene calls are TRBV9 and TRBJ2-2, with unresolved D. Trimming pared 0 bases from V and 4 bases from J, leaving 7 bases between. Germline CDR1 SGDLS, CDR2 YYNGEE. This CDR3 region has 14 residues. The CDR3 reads CASSVAVATGELFF. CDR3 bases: TGTGCCAGCAGCGTAGCGGTTGCCACCGGGGAGCTGTTTTTT.

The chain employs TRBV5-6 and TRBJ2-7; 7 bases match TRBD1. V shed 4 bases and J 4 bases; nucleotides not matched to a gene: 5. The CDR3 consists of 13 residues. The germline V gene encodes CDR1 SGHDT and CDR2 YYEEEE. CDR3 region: CASSPGQRYEQYV. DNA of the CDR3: TGTGCCAGCAGCCCGGGACAGAGATACGAGCAGTACGTC.

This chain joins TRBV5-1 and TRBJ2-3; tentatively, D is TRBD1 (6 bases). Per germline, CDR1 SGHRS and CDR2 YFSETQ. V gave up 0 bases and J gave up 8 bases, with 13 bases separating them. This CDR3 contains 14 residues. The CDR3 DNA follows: TGCGCCAGCAGCTTGGGGGGGCCTGAGGGTACGCAGTATTTT. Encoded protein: CASSLGGPEGTQYF.

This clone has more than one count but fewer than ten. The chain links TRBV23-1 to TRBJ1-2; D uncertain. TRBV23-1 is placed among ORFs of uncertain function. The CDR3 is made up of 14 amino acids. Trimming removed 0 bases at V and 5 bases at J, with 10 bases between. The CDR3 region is CASSQSYIRYGYTF. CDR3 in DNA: TGCGCCAGCAGTCAATCATATATCAGGTATGGCTACACCTTC.

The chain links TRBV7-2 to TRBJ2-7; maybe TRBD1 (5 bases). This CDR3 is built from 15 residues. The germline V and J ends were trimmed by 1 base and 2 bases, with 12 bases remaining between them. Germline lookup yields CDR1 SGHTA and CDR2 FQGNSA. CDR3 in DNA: TGTGCCAGCAGCTTAGTCCTGGACATAACCTACGAGCAGTACTTC. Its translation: CASSLVLDITYEQYF.

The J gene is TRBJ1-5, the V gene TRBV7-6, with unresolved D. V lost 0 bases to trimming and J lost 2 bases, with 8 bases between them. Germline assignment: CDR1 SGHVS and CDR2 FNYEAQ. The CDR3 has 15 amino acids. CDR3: CASSLAGFGNQPQHF. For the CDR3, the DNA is TGTGCCAGCAGCTTAGCGGGGTTTGGCAATCAGCCCCAGCATTTT. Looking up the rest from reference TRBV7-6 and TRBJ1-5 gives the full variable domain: GAGVSQSPRYKVTKRGQDVALRCDPISGHVSLYWYRQALGQGPEFLTYFNYEAQQDKSGLPNDRFSAERPEGSISTLTIQRTEQRDSAMYRCASSLAGFGNQPQHFGDGTRLSIL.

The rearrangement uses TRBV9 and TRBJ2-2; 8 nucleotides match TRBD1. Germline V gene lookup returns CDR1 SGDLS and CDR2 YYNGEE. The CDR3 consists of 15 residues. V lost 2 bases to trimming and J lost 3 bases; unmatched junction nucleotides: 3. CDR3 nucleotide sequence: TGTGCCAGCAGCGTCAGGGGGCAAGACACCGGGGAGCTGTTTTTT. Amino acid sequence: CASSVRGQDTGELFF.

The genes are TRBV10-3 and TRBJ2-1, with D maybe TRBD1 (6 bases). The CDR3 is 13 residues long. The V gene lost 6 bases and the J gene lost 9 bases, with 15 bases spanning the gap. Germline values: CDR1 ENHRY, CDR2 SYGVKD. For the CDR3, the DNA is TGTGCCATCAGACAAGCAGAGGACAGTGAGCAGTTCTTC. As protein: CAIRQAEDSEQFF.

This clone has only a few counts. The CDR3 is CASSREGGGGEQYF. The DNA of the CDR3 is TGTGCCAGCAGCCGGGAGGGCGGAGGGGGCGAGCAGTACTTC. The chain couples TRBV14 to TRBJ2-7, with D tentatively TRBD2 (7 bases). The V gene lost 4 bases and the J gene lost 6 bases, with 16 bases spanning the gap. The germline gives CDR1 SGHDN, CDR2 FVKESK. The CDR3 is 14 amino acids.

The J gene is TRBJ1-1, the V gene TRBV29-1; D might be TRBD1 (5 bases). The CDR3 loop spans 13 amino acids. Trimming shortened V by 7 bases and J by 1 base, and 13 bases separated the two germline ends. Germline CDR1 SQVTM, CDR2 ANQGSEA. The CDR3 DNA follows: TGCAGCGCTTTTAGGGACGAGAACACTGAAGCTTTCTTT. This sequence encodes CSAFRDENTEAFF. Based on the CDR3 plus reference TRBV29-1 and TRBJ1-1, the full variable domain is SAVISQKPSRDICQRGTSLTIQCQVDSQVTMMFWYRQQPGQSLTLIATANQGSEATYESGFVIDKFPISRPNLTFSTLTVSNMSPEDSSIYLCSAFRDENTEAFFGQGTRLTVV.

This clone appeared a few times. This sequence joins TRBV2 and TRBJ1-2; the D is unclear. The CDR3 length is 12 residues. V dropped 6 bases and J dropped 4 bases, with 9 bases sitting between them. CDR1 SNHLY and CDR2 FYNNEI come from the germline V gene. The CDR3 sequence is CASRRESYGYTF. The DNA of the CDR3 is TGTGCCAGCAGACGGGAAAGCTATGGCTACACCTTC.

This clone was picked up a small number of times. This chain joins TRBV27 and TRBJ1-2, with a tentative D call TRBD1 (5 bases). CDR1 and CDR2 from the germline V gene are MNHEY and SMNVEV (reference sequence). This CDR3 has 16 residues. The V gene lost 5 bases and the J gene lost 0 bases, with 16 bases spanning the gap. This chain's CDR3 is CASSPISGLANYGYTF. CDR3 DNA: TGTGCCAGCAGTCCGATCTCGGGACTAGCTAACTATGGCTACACCTTC.

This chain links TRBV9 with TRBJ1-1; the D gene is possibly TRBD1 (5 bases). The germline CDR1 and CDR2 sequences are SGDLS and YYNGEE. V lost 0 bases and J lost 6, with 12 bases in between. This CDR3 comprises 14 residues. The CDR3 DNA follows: TGTGCCAGCAGCGTAGTGGAATGGGGGGCTGAAGCTTTCTTT. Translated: CASSVVEWGAEAFF.

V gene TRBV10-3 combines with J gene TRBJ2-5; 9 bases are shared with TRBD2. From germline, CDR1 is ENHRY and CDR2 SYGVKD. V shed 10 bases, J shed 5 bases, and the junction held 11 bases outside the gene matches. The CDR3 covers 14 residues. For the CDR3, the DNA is TGTGCCACCACCCTGCGGGGGGGCCAGGAGACCCAGTACTTC. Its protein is CATTLRGGQETQYF.

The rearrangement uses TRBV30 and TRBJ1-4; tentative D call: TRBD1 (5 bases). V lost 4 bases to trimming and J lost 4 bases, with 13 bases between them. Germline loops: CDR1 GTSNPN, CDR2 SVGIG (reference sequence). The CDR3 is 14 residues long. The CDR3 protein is CAWKEIGVNEKLFF. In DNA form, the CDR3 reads TGTGCCTGGAAGGAAATAGGGGTTAATGAAAAACTGTTTTTT.